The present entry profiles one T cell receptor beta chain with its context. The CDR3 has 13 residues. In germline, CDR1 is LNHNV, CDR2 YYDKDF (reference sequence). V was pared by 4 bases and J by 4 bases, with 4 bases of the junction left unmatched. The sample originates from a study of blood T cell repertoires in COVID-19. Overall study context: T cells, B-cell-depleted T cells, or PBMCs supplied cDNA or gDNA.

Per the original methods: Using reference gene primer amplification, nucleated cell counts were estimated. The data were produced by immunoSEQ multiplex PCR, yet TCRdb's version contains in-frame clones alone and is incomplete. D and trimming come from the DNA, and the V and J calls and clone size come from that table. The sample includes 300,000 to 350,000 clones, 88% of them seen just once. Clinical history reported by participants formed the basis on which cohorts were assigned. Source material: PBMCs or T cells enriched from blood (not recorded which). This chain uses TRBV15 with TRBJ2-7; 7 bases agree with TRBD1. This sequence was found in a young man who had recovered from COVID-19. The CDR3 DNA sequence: TGTGCCACCAGCACCGGGGACAGTTACGAGCAGTACTTC. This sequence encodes CATSTGDSYEQYF.